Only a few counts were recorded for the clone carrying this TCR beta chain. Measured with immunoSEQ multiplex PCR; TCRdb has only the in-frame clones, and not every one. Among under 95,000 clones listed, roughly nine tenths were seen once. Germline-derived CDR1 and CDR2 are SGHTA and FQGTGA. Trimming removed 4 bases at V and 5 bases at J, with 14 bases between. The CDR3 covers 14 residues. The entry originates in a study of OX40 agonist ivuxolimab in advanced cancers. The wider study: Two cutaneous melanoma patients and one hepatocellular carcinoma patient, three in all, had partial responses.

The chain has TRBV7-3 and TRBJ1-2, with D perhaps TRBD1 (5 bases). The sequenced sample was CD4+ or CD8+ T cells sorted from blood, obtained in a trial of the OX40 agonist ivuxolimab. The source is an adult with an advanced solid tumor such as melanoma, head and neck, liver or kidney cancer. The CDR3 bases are TGTGCCAGCAGCTCCCGGGACGGGACTTATGGCTACACCTTC. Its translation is CASSSRDGTYGYTF.